This T cell receptor (beta chain) came from a study of OX40 agonist ivuxolimab in advanced cancers. Study as a whole: Patients received intravenous ivuxolimab every 2 weeks at 0.01 to 10 mg/kg. A mean age of roughly 62 years, range about 20 to 79, was recorded, and approximately 85% were male. Study-level points and caveats: Several nonresponders also turned out to have low normalized T-cell clonal expansion.

On this clone: Its antigen is undetermined.

Blood specimens came from baseline, cycle 4 day 1, and cycle 7 day 1. Here immunoSEQ multiplex PCR was the method, and the copy in TCRdb shows in-frame clones only, minus some. The repertoire holds some 140,000 clones, with 93% as singletons. After removal of 7 bases from V and 7 bases from J, the junction contained 14 bases not matched to a gene. This CDR3 is 16 amino acids long. Germline V CDR1 and CDR2: WNHNN, SYGVQD (reference sequence). Specimen: CD4+ or CD8+ T cells sorted from blood, collected in a trial of the OX40 agonist ivuxolimab. This clonotype was sampled from an adult with an advanced solid tumor such as melanoma, head and neck, liver or kidney cancer. This chain uses TRBV10-1 with TRBJ2-1, with 9 bases identical to TRBD1. The CDR3 coding sequence is TGCGCCAGCACCCCACAGGCCGGGACAGGGTTAAATGAGCAGTTCTTC. This gives the protein CASTPQAGTGLNEQFF.